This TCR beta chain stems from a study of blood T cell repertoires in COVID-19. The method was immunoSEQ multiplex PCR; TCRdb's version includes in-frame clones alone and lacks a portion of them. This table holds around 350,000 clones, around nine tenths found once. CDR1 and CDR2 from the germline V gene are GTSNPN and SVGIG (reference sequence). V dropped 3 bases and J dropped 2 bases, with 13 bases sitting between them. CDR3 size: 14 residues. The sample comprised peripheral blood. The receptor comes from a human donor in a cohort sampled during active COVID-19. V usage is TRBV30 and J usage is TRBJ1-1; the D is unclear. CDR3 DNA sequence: TGTGCCTGGAGATTCTCAGGTGCTAACACTGAAGCTTTCTTT. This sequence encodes CAWRFSGANTEAFF.